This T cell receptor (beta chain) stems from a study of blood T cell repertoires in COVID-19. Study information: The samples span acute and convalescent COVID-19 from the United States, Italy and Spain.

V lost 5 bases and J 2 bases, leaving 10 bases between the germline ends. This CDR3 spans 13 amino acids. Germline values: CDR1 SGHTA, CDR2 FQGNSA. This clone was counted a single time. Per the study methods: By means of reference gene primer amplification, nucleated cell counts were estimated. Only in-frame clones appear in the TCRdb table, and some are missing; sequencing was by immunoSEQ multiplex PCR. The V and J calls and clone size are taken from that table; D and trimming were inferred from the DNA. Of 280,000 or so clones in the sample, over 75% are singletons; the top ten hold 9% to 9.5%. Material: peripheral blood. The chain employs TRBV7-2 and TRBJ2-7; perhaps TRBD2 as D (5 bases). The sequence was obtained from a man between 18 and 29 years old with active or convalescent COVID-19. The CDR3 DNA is TGTGCCAGCAGCACTAGTCATGCCTACGAGCAGTACTTC. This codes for CASSTSHAYEQYF.